These 24 T cell receptor beta chains came from one sample sequenced in a study of breast tumors, draining lymph nodes, adjacent tissues. The lymph nodes were axillary draining lymph nodes from breast cancer patients. Using its own MiXCR run on the multiplex PCR reads, TCRdb lists one record per CDR3 protein. The table has more than 85,000 distinct CDR3 sequences, roughly 20% seen once; the top ten hold less than 1.5%. The sample taken for sequencing was axillary lymph node tissue. These receptors were taken from a female donor with breast cancer. Some clones in this sample may be carry-over from other donors' samples.

This clonotype was recorded at least ten times. The chain recombines TRBV24-1 with TRBJ2-5; unclear D gene. The CDR3 spans 15 residues. Trimming pared 4 bases from V and 3 bases from J, leaving 14 bases between. The germline V gene encodes CDR1 KGHDR and CDR2 SFDVKD. CDR3 sequence: CATSEDTYTKETQYF. In DNA form, the CDR3 reads TGTGCCACCAGTGAAGACACCTATACTAAAGAGACCCAGTACTTC.

About this clonotype itself: This may be a read error, as it is one base from a much larger clone. The rearrangement links TRBV12-3 or TRBV12-4 to TRBJ2-5; D is perhaps TRBD1 or TRBD2 (6 bases each). The CDR3 is made up of 15 amino acids. V lost 7 bases, J lost 1 base, and 16 bases lay in between. The CDR3 spells CASTFYSGAQETQYF. DNA of the CDR3: TGTGCCAGCACCTTTTACTCGGGGGCCCAAGAGACCCAGTACTTC.

This clonotype has at least ten counts. The chain carries TRBV12-3 or TRBV12-4 and TRBJ1-2; D call uncertain. The CDR3 is 12 amino acids. Trimming removed 1 base from V and 8 bases from J, with 8 bases in between. Here the CDR3 reads CASSLDVGGYTF. The CDR3 nucleotides are TGTGCCAGCAGTTTAGATGTAGGAGGCTACACCTTC.

This clonotype came up a few times. Just one base apart from a much larger clone, this may be a read error. This chain links TRBV19 with TRBJ2-5; D possibly uses TRBD1 or TRBD2 (6 bases each). The CDR3 contains 12 residues. Germline V gives CDR1 LNHDA, CDR2 SQIVND (reference sequence). CDR3 sequence: CASSRGAETRYF. The CDR3 bases are TGTGCCAGTAGTAGGGGGGCGGAGACCCGGTACTTC.

With regard to this clonotype: Being one base from a much bigger clone, this may be a read error. The chain joins TRBV7-7 to TRBJ1-2; D unresolved. Trimming removed 5 bases at V and 0 bases at J, with 13 bases between. Germline V gives CDR1 SSHAT, CDR2 FNYEAQ (reference sequence). The CDR3 spans 15 residues. The DNA for the CDR3 is TGTGCCAGCAGCGTGCCAGAAGACTCTAACTATGGCTACACCTTC. Its protein is CASSVPEDSNYGYTF.

The table lists this clonotype with many counts. The genes are TRBV9 and TRBJ2-3; D call uncertain. This CDR3 spans 13 amino acids. V was trimmed by 0 bases and J by 1 base, leaving 3 bases between them. Germline V gives CDR1 SGDLS, CDR2 YYNGEE. This chain's CDR3 is CASSVDGTDTQYF. The CDR3 DNA is TGTGCCAGCAGCGTAGACGGCACAGATACGCAGTATTTT. Filled out from reference TRBV9 and TRBJ2-3, the complete variable domain reads DSGVTQTPKHLITATGQRVTLRCSPRSGDLSVYWYQQSLDQGLQFLIQYYNGEERAKGNILERFSAQQFPDLHSELNLSSLELGDSALYFCASSVDGTDTQYFGPGTRLTVL.

The table lists this clonotype with many counts. The chain joins TRBV6-1 to TRBJ1-6; TRBD1 is a possible D gene (5 bases). CDR3 length: 12 residues. Germline V gene lookup returns CDR1 MNHNS and CDR2 SASEGT. The CDR3 DNA is TGTGCTGTGCGCGGGGGAGGGTCACCCCTCCACTTT. It yields the protein CAVRGGGSPLHF.

With regard to this clonotype: This may arise from a read error, as a much more abundant clone is one base away. This chain connects TRBV5-5 to TRBJ2-3; 11 positions agree with TRBD1. The CDR3 is 18 residues long. The V gene's germline CDR1 is SGHKS and CDR2 YYEKEE (reference sequence). V trimming: 3 bases; J trimming: 2 bases; junction bases outside the gene matches: 11. The CDR3 DNA reads as TGTGCCAGCAGCTCGGAATACGGGACAGGGGGTCCCACAGATACGCAGTATTTT. It encodes CASSSEYGTGGPTDTQYF.

Ten or more counts support this clonotype. The chain uses TRBV5-6 and TRBJ1-3; D is perhaps TRBD1 (5 bases). The CDR3 is made up of 15 amino acids. Germline assignment: CDR1 SGHDT and CDR2 YYEEEE. Between the trimmed V and J ends, which lost 3 bases and 3 bases, there was a span of 13 bases. The CDR3: CASSSASGFGNTIYF. CDR3 nucleotides: TGTGCCAGCAGCTCGGCATCAGGGTTTGGAAACACCATATATTTT.

This clonotype has a count of ten or more. V and J are TRBV20-1 and TRBJ2-5; weak D call: TRBD2 (6 bases). The germline V gene encodes CDR1 DFQATT and CDR2 SNEGSKA (reference sequence). V was pared by 5 bases and J by 2 bases, with 9 bases between. CDR3 size: 12 residues. CDR3: CSASGEQETQYF. CDR3 sequence (DNA): TGCAGTGCTTCGGGAGAACAAGAGACCCAGTACTTC.

This clonotype was recorded at least ten times. The gene calls are TRBV7-8 and TRBJ1-6; D may be TRBD1 (6 bases). Germline V gives CDR1 SGHVS, CDR2 FQNEAQ. The length of the CDR3 is 15 residues. V was trimmed by 6 bases and J by 5 bases, leaving 14 bases between them. CDR3 sequence: CASSFDRSNNSPLHF. In nucleotides, the CDR3 is TGTGCCAGCAGTTTCGACAGGAGCAATAATTCACCCCTCCACTTT. The full variable domain, completed using reference TRBV7-8 and TRBJ1-6, is GAGVSQSPRYKVAKRGQDVALRCDPISGHVSLFWYQQALGQGPEFLTYFQNEAQLDKSGLPSDRFFAERPEGSVSTLKIQRTQQEDSAVYLCASSFDRSNNSPLHFGNGTRLTVT.

In this sample, this clonotype turned up a few times. CDR3 loop: CASSQGANQPQHF. The CDR3 nucleotides are TGTGCCAGCAGCCAAGGGGCGAATCAGCCCCAGCATTTT. The chain combines TRBV3-1 with TRBJ1-5; D unclear. CDR1 and CDR2 from the germline V gene are LGHDT and YNNKEL (reference sequence). The CDR3 length is 13 residues. V was clipped by 1 base and J by 4 bases, with 5 bases between them.

The chain recombines TRBV28 with TRBJ2-7; D could derive from TRBD1 or TRBD2 (6 bases each). CDR3 length equals 15 residues. Trimming pared 7 bases from V and 6 bases from J, leaving 22 bases between. Germline CDR1 reads MDHEN; CDR2 reads SYDVKM. Written as DNA, the CDR3 is TGTGCCAGCAACCTTCGGGGAGTTTGGGGGGCCGAGCAGTACTTC. This translates into CASNLRGVWGAEQYF.

The table lists this clonotype with many counts. The chain links TRBV12-3 or TRBV12-4 to TRBJ2-5; tentative D call: TRBD1 (6 bases). Trimming took off 4 bases at V and 4 bases at J, with 16 bases between the two ends. The CDR3 has 15 residues. CDR3 nucleotide sequence: TGTGCCAGCAGTTCCAGGGGACACGTGGGAGAGACCCAGTACTTC. This gives the protein CASSSRGHVGETQYF.

There are many counts of this clonotype. This rearrangement joins TRBV2 to TRBJ1-5; 7 nucleotides agree with TRBD1. Germline CDR1 is SNHLY and CDR2 is FYNNEI. Losses at the gene ends were 5 bases for V and 0 bases for J; bases not matched to a gene: 4. The CDR3 length is 15 residues. The CDR3 DNA sequence: TGTGCCAGCAGTCGGGACAGTGGTAGCAATCAGCCCCAGCATTTT. Translating gives CASSRDSGSNQPQHF.

This clonotype was seen repeatedly, ten times or more. The gene calls are TRBV6-5 and TRBJ2-7; D may match TRBD1 or TRBD2 (7 bases each). Trimming cost V 5 bases and J 2 bases, with 10 bases left between them. Germline CDR1 is MNHEY and CDR2 is SVGAGI. CDR3 size: 13 residues. The DNA of the CDR3 is TGTGCCAGCAGTGGGAGGGGGCCCTACGAGCAGTACTTC. It codes for CASSGRGPYEQYF.

Notes on this clonotype: At one of its ends the junction is not consistent with the germline gene, which may arise from a read error. The rearrangement uses TRBV6-1 and TRBJ2-7; 7 nucleotides align to TRBD1. The V gene's germline CDR1 is MNHNS and CDR2 SASEGT. CDR3 length equals 13 residues. CDR3 sequence reads: CASNVGTAYEQHF. CDR3 DNA sequence: TGTGCCAGCAACGTCGGGACAGCCTACGAGCAGCACTTC.

This clonotype was observed at least ten times. The J gene is TRBJ2-1, the V gene TRBV12-5, with a possible D match to TRBD2 (6 bases). Germline V gives CDR1 LGHNT, CDR2 FRNRAP. V shed 3 bases and J shed 6 bases, with 9 bases lying between them. The CDR3 has 13 amino acids. The CDR3, as DNA: TGTGCTAGTGGTTTAGCCGGGAGCAATGAGCAGTTCTTC. This encodes CASGLAGSNEQFF.

As to this clonotype: Since a much larger clone is just one base distant, this may be a read error. The J gene is TRBJ1-5, the V gene TRBV12-3 or TRBV12-4, with 7 bases that match TRBD1. Germline trimming cut 6 bases from V and 9 bases from J; bases unmatched to any gene: 14. The CDR3 has 15 residues. The CDR3 region has the DNA TGTGCCAGCAGCCGCACCTTGACAGGGATACGGCCCCAGCATTTT. Protein: CASSRTLTGIRPQHF.

This clonotype appeared a few times. The chain is built from TRBV6-5 and TRBJ2-3; no definite D call. Trimming pared 7 bases from V and 2 bases from J, leaving 13 bases between. In germline, CDR1 is MNHEY, CDR2 SVGAGI. The CDR3 is 14 residues long. In nucleotides, the CDR3 is TGTGCCAGCAAACCGCGGCCGGACACAGATACGCAGTATTTT. Translation gives CASKPRPDTDTQYF.

V usage is TRBV20-1 and J usage is TRBJ1-1, with D hard to call. V was cut by 3 bases and J by 1 base, with 6 bases left in between. Per the germline V gene, CDR1 is DFQATT and CDR2 is SNEGSKA (reference sequence). This CDR3 is 12 amino acids long. The CDR3 bases are TGCAGTGCTAGTCCTTGGAACACTGAAGCTTTCTTT. Protein: CSASPWNTEAFF.

This clonotype was seen ten or more times. The gene calls are TRBV2 and TRBJ1-5, with unresolved D. Germline V CDR1 and CDR2: SNHLY, FYNNEI. The V end was cut by 0 bases, the J end by 2 bases, with 5 bases between. The CDR3 totals 14 residues. The CDR3 here is CASSEADRNQPQHF. The CDR3 DNA sequence: TGTGCCAGCAGTGAAGCAGATCGCAATCAGCCCCAGCATTTT. The complete variable domain, with remaining parts taken from reference TRBV2 and TRBJ1-5, reads EPEVTQTPSHQVTQMGQEVILRCVPISNHLYFYWYRQILGQKVEFLVSFYNNEISEKSEIFDDQFSVERPDGSNFTLKIRSTKLEDSAMYFCASSEADRNQPQHFGDGTRLSIL.

In the case of this clonotype: This could be a read error, since a much larger clone is one nucleotide away. The CDR3 nucleotides read TGTGCCAGCAGCCCTGACAGAAGAAGTGAAAAACTGTTTTTT. It translates to CASSPDRRSEKLFF. This chain uses TRBV12-3 or TRBV12-4 with TRBJ1-4; tentatively, D is TRBD1 (5 bases). With 6 bases removed from V and 7 bases from J, the gap between germline ends came to 15 bases. The CDR3 spans 14 residues.

Ten or more counts support this clonotype. The chain is built from TRBV5-1 and TRBJ1-2, with 7 nucleotides matching TRBD1. Per germline, CDR1 SGHRS and CDR2 YFSETQ. This CDR3 contains 14 residues. V shed 1 base, J shed 6 bases, and the junction held 6 bases outside the gene matches. CDR3 sequence: CASSLYGDRDGYTF. For the CDR3, the DNA is TGCGCCAGCAGCTTGTACGGGGACAGAGATGGCTACACCTTC.